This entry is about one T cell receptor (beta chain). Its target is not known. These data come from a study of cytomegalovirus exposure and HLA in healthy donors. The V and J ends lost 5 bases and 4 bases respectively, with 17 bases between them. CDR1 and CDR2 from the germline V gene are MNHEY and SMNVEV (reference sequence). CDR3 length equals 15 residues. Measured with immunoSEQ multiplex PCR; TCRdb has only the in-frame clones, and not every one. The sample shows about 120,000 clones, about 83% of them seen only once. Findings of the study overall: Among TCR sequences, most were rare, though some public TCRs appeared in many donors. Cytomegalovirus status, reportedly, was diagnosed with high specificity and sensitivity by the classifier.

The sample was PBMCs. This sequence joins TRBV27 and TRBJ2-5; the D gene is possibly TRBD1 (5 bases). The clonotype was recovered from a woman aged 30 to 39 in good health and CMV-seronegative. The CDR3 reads CASSLLPVGAETQYF. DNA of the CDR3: TGTGCCAGCAGTCTACTCCCCGTAGGGGCAGAGACCCAGTACTTC.